This entry features one TCR beta chain sequence. Its antigen is still unknown. The data originate from a study of cytomegalovirus exposure and HLA in healthy donors. Study conclusions and caveats: Reportedly, cytomegalovirus status was diagnosed with high sensitivity and specificity. Listed as cytomegalovirus-associated were 164 TCR beta chains.

The CDR3 is made up of 15 amino acids. The V gene lost 6 bases and the J gene lost 4 bases, with 16 bases spanning the gap. Germline V gene sequence: CDR1 MNHEY, CDR2 SVGAGI. The PCR made use of 60 Vbeta and 13 Jbeta primers. Assay: immunoSEQ multiplex PCR; the TCRdb copy retains only in-frame clones and omits some. The table records about 130,000 clones, roughly 68% of them present only once. V is TRBV6-5 and J is TRBJ2-1; the D gene is possibly TRBD1 (5 bases). Specimen: PBMCs. The receptor was isolated from a woman between 45 and 65 years old in good health and CMV-seropositive. CDR3 sequence (DNA): TGTGCCAGCAGCGTGACGACAGCACCGTACAATGAGCAGTTCTTC. Its protein is CASSVTTAPYNEQFF.